This T cell receptor (beta chain) stems from a study of blood T cell repertoires in COVID-19. About the research overall: PBMCs, B-cell-depleted T cells, or T cells were the source of the cDNA or gDNA that made up the material.

In assigning cohorts, the study relied on participant-reported clinical history. Individuals in the exposed group had encountered a COVID-19 case within 2 weeks preceding study entry. V dropped 7 bases and J dropped 4; count of bases not matched to a gene: 10. The CDR3 has 15 amino acids. Germline V CDR1 and CDR2: MNHNS, SASEGT. Repertoires were generated with immunoSEQ multiplex PCR, while TCRdb's copy carries only in-frame clones and drops some. The sample has over 200,000 clones; 75% to 90% are singletons. A few counts support this clone. The sequence came from a woman between 25 and 40 years old who had been exposed to COVID-19. V usage is TRBV6-1 and J usage is TRBJ2-1; 7 nucleotides align to TRBD2. The sample comprised PBMCs or T cells enriched from blood (not recorded which). DNA for the CDR3: TGTGCCAGCAACTGGGGAGGGAAGGGATACAATGAGCAGTTCTTC. Protein product: CASNWGGKGYNEQFF.